The 23 T cell receptor beta chains below were found in one sample sequenced in a study of CD8+ T cells in alopecia areata. Extraction of RNA preceded its reverse transcription into cDNA, which served as the sequencing template. TCRdb's table, derived via immunoSEQ multiplex PCR, lists solely in-frame clones and lacks some. The repertoire includes 200,000 to 250,000 clones, 67% of them detected once, and approximately 1.2% sits in the top ten. Specimen: CD4+ T cells sorted from blood, collected at week 0. These receptors were collected from a human donor with alopecia areata.

Here the CDR3 DNA reads TGTGCCAGCAGCGCCGGACACGGAGTGGGGGCTGAAGCTTTCTTT. It specifies CASSAGHGVGAEAFF. This rearrangement joins TRBV5-4 to TRBJ1-1; D might be TRBD1 (5 bases). Germline V lookup: CDR1 SGHNT, CDR2 YYREEE (reference sequence). This CDR3 is built from 15 residues. The ends were cut back, 4 bases at V and 6 bases at J, with 19 bases in the middle.

The rearrangement joins TRBV29-1 to TRBJ1-2; no clear D. The V gene lost 4 bases and the J gene lost 8 bases, with 5 bases spanning the gap. The CDR3 is 9 residues long. The germline CDR1 and CDR2 sequences are SQVTM and ANQGSEA. This chain's CDR3 is CSVAAGYTF. CDR3 DNA: TGCAGCGTTGCAGCGGGCTACACCTTC.

The chain employs TRBV6-6 and TRBJ2-2; TRBD1 or TRBD2 may be the D gene (6 bases each). The germline V gene encodes CDR1 MNHNY and CDR2 SVGAGI (reference sequence). The V gene lost 4 bases and the J gene lost 4 bases, with 10 bases spanning the gap. The CDR3 length is 14 residues. CDR3 coding DNA: TGTGCCAGCAGTTCAAGGGGGGCCACCGGGGAGCTGTTTTTT. It is translated as CASSSRGATGELFF.

This clone was seen a few times. The V and J genes are TRBV23-1 and TRBJ1-2, with D uncertain. TRBV23-1 is placed among ORFs of uncertain function. The CDR3 runs to 11 residues. The V and J ends lost 6 bases and 7 bases respectively, with 9 bases between them. The DNA for the CDR3 is TGCGCCAGCAGGACCCGGGGTGGCTACACCTTC. This codes for CASRTRGGYTF.

This clone was counted a few times. V and J are TRBV14 and TRBJ2-2; weak D call: TRBD1 (5 bases). The V and J ends lost 4 bases and 7 bases respectively, with 10 bases between them. CDR1 SGHDN and CDR2 FVKESK come from the germline V gene. CDR3 length: 13 residues. This chain's CDR3 is CASSPRVIGELFF. The CDR3, as DNA: TGTGCCAGCAGCCCCAGGGTGATCGGGGAGCTGTTTTTT.

This rearrangement joins TRBV30 to TRBJ2-7; 8 bases align to TRBD1. Germline V gene data show CDR1 as GTSNPN and CDR2 as SVGIG (reference sequence). The CDR3 sequence is 13 residues long. J was trimmed by 6 bases and V by 1 base; bases with no gene match: 5. The CDR3 loop reads CAWSEDRVREQYF. The CDR3 region has the DNA TGTGCCTGGAGTGAGGACAGGGTGCGCGAGCAGTACTTC.

V usage is TRBV19 and J usage is TRBJ1-2; no definite D call. The CDR3 covers 13 residues. Germline CDR1 and CDR2: LNHDA and SQIVND (reference sequence). V gave up 5 bases and J gave up 7 bases, with 14 bases separating them. The CDR3 sequence: CASSVADRAGYTF. For the CDR3, the DNA is TGTGCCAGTAGTGTGGCAGACCGAGCTGGCTACACCTTC.

V gene TRBV11-1 combines with J gene TRBJ2-3; the D gene could be TRBD1 or TRBD2 (6 bases each). Germline values: CDR1 SGHAT, CDR2 FQDESV (reference sequence). With 4 bases removed from V and 1 base from J, the gap between germline ends came to 24 bases. This CDR3 comprises 19 residues. CDR3 DNA: TGTGCCAGCAGCTCCACAGGGACTTCGGGACCCGGAGGCACAGATACGCAGTATTTT. Translating it yields CASSSTGTSGPGGTDTQYF.

The chain links TRBV19 to TRBJ1-4; a possible D gene is TRBD1 (5 bases). The ends were cut back, 5 bases at V and 8 bases at J, with 9 bases in the middle. CDR1 is LNHDA and CDR2 is SQIVND in the germline V gene (reference sequence). The CDR3 length is 12 residues. CDR3 sequence: CASSEGFEKLFF. CDR3 nucleotides: TGTGCCAGTAGTGAGGGGTTCGAAAAACTGTTTTTT.

The CDR3 is CASSPGTGDFGYTF. CDR3 bases: TGTGCCAGCTCACCAGGGACAGGGGATTTTGGCTACACCTTC. The V gene is TRBV18, the J gene TRBJ1-2; 10 nucleotides align to TRBD1. Trimming removed 2 bases from V and 7 bases from J; junction bases left unmatched: 4. The CDR3 sequence is 14 residues long. Germline lookup yields CDR1 KGHSH and CDR2 LQKENI.

The V call is TRBV7-2, the J call TRBJ2-5; D gene unclear. Trimming took 1 base from V and 5 from J, leaving 14 bases between them. This CDR3 spans 15 amino acids. CDR1 and CDR2 (germline): SGHTA, FQGNSA. The CDR3 region is CASSLVGLVMETQYF. The CDR3 bases are TGTGCCAGCAGCTTAGTCGGTCTAGTGATGGAGACCCAGTACTTC.

J is TRBJ2-3 and V is TRBV7-2; D is perhaps TRBD2 (5 bases). The V gene lost 2 bases and the J gene lost 8 bases, with 5 bases spanning the gap. CDR1 is SGHTA and CDR2 is FQGNSA in the germline V gene. There are 11 residues in the CDR3. DNA for the CDR3: TGTGCCAGCAGCTTACTAGCTACGCAGTATTTT. Its translation: CASSLLATQYF.

The gene calls are TRBV5-4 and TRBJ1-4; 8 bases fit TRBD1. The V gene's germline CDR1 is SGHNT and CDR2 YYREEE (reference sequence). Unmatched junction bases numbered 6, after V lost 0 bases and J lost 8 bases. The CDR3 totals 15 residues. CDR3 DNA sequence: TGTGCCAGCAGCTTGGGGTCCCGGGACAGGGAAAAACTGTTTTTT. Translation: CASSLGSRDREKLFF.

The V call is TRBV30, the J call TRBJ1-4; 8 nucleotides line up with TRBD1. Trimming at V came to 0 bases and at J to 4 bases, leaving 4 bases not matched to a gene. Germline assignment: CDR1 GTSNPN and CDR2 SVGIG (reference sequence). This CDR3 has 15 residues. In DNA, the CDR3 is TGTGCCTGGAGTGTCGGGGACAGGCTTAATGAAAAACTGTTTTTT. It translates to CAWSVGDRLNEKLFF.

The gene calls are TRBV5-4 and TRBJ1-2; D possibly corresponds to TRBD1 (6 bases). In germline, CDR1 is SGHNT, CDR2 YYREEE (reference sequence). V gave up 4 bases and J gave up 6 bases, with 16 bases separating them. The CDR3 extends over 14 amino acids. The CDR3 nucleotides are TGTGCCAGCAGCACCCGACAGGTTGTGGATGGCTACACCTTC. Residues: CASSTRQVVDGYTF. The complete variable domain, with remaining parts taken from reference TRBV5-4 and TRBJ1-2, reads ETGVTQSPTHLIKTRGQQVTLRCSSQSGHNTVSWYQQALGQGPQFIFQYYREEENGRGNFPPRFSGLQFPNYSSELNVNALELDDSALYLCASSTRQVVDGYTFGSGTRLTVV.

The chain joins TRBV2 to TRBJ2-7; TRBD1 agrees at 7 bases. V lost 7 bases, J lost 3 bases, and 3 bases stayed unmatched. This CDR3 comprises 12 residues. CDR1 SNHLY and CDR2 FYNNEI come from the germline V gene. The CDR3 region is CASTGDSYEQYF. The CDR3 region has the DNA TGTGCCAGCACAGGGGACAGCTACGAGCAGTACTTC.

This clone was counted between two and nine times. V and J are TRBV30 and TRBJ1-2; 7 bases are shared with TRBD1. CDR3 length: 13 residues. Trimming removed 3 bases from V and 4 bases from J; junction bases left unmatched: 5. CDR1 is GTSNPN, CDR2 SVGIG, per germline (reference sequence). The CDR3, as DNA: TGTGCCTGGAGCGGGGACAGAAGCTATGGCTACACCTTC. It specifies CAWSGDRSYGYTF.

This clone appeared a single time. The J gene is TRBJ2-7, the V gene TRBV19, with D hard to call. The germline V and J ends were trimmed by 6 bases and 3 bases, with 9 bases remaining between them. Germline values: CDR1 LNHDA, CDR2 SQIVND (reference sequence). The CDR3 loop spans 12 amino acids. The chain's CDR3 is CASRSGVYEQYF. Written as DNA, the CDR3 is TGTGCCAGTAGATCGGGCGTCTACGAGCAGTACTTC.

V and J are TRBV6-5 and TRBJ2-5, with 7 bases that match TRBD1. This CDR3 is built from 14 residues. The V gene end was trimmed by 4 bases and the J gene end by 5 bases; junction bases not matched to a gene: 7. Germline V gene lookup returns CDR1 MNHEY and CDR2 SVGAGI. As DNA, the CDR3 is TGTGCCAGCAGTTCTAGCCCCAGGGGGGAGACCCAGTACTTC. Protein product: CASSSSPRGETQYF.

The chain links TRBV29-1 to TRBJ1-6, with 7 bases that match TRBD1. J gave up 8 bases and V 7 bases, and 8 bases lay outside the gene matches. This CDR3 contains 13 residues. Per the germline V gene, CDR1 is SQVTM and CDR2 is ANQGSEA. The CDR3 coding sequence is TGCAGCGCTACCTCAGGGGGGGATTCACCCCTCCACTTT. It specifies CSATSGGDSPLHF.

The rearrangement uses TRBV14 and TRBJ2-3; TRBD2 is a possible D gene (6 bases). Germline V gene sequence: CDR1 SGHDN, CDR2 FVKESK. The CDR3 runs 14 residues. With 2 bases removed from V and 3 bases from J, the gap between germline ends came to 9 bases. CDR3 loop: CASSQIRGTDTQYF. The CDR3 nucleotides read TGTGCCAGCAGCCAAATCCGGGGGACAGATACGCAGTATTTT.

The rearrangement links TRBV14 to TRBJ2-5; D gene ambiguous. The CDR3 is 15 residues long. Germline V gene sequence: CDR1 SGHDN, CDR2 FVKESK. Trimming pared 0 bases from V and 2 bases from J, leaving 10 bases between. The CDR3, as DNA: TGTGCCAGCAGCCAAGATTGGGCAGAACAAGAGACCCAGTACTTC. Encoded protein: CASSQDWAEQETQYF.

V and J are TRBV30 and TRBJ2-2; D might be TRBD1 (6 bases). V lost 7 bases, J lost 4 bases, and 19 bases lay in between. The germline V gene has CDR1 GTSNPN and CDR2 SVGIG (reference sequence). The CDR3 sequence is 15 residues long. The CDR3 here is CAYAGYRVGTGELFF. The DNA for the CDR3 is TGTGCCTACGCAGGGTACAGGGTGGGCACCGGGGAGCTGTTTTTT.